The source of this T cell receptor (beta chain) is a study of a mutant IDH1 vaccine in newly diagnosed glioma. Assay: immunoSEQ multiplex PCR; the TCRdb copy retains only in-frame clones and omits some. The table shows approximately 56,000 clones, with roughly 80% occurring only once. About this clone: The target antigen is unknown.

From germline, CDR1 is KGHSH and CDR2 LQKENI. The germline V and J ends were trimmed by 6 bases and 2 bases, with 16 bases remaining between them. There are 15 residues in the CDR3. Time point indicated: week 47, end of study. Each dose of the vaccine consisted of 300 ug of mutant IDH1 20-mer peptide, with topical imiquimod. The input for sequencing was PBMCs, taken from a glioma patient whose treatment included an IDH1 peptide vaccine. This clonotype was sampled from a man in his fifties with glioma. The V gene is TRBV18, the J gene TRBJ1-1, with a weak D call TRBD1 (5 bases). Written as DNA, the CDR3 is TGTGCCAGCTCTCGCACCGGGACGGGAAACACTGAAGCTTTCTTT. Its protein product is CASSRTGTGNTEAFF.